A single sample is the source of the 17 T cell receptor beta chains below, sequenced in a study of T-cell memory formation after mild COVID-19. One entry per CDR3 protein results from TCRdb running MiXCR on the 5' RACE reads. The sample has roughly 190,000 distinct CDR3 sequences, 27% seen once. Sequencing was performed on PBMCs or a T cell subset sorted from them (not recorded which). The source of these receptors is an adult woman who had mild COVID-19 (a few samples of this study predate the infection). Cell type and time point are not known.

This clonotype was seen more than once but under ten times. The chain is built from TRBV6-6 and TRBJ1-2; 10 bases fit TRBD1. This CDR3 comprises 14 residues. Trimming took 2 bases from V and 7 from J; bases not matched to a gene: 4. Germline V lookup: CDR1 MNHNY, CDR2 SVGAGI (reference sequence). DNA of the CDR3: TGTGCCAGCAGTTACCGACAGGGGGCTTCTGGCTACACCTTC. Translated, it gives CASSYRQGASGYTF.

This clonotype was found a few times. This chain links TRBV5-6 with TRBJ1-3; no clear D gene. V was cut by 4 bases and J by 0 bases, with 11 bases left in between. The CDR3 loop spans 15 amino acids. The germline V gene has CDR1 SGHDT and CDR2 YYEEEE. CDR3 DNA: TGTGCCAGCAGCCCCCGTCGAAGCTCTGGAAACACCATATATTTT. Its translation is CASSPRRSSGNTIYF.

This chain uses TRBV24-1 with TRBJ1-2; D is ambiguous. Trimming cost V 5 bases and J 6 bases, with 6 bases left between them. The CDR3 is made up of 11 amino acids. CDR1 KGHDR and CDR2 SFDVKD come from the germline V gene. The CDR3 protein is CATSGPDGYTF. The CDR3 DNA reads TGTGCCACCAGTGGTCCTGATGGCTACACCTTC.

In its sample, this clonotype was seen a few times. The J gene is TRBJ1-5, the V gene TRBV5-6; maybe TRBD1 (6 bases). V lost 2 bases, J lost 1 base, and 16 bases lay in between. From germline, CDR1 is SGHDT and CDR2 YYEEEE. CDR3 length: 17 amino acids. The CDR3 DNA is TGTGCCAGCAGCTTTCGCCACAGGGATGGGAGCAATCAGCCCCAGCATTTT. Translated: CASSFRHRDGSNQPQHF.

The V call is TRBV10-3, the J call TRBJ2-7; TRBD1 matches 7 bases. Germline trimming cut 9 bases from V and 2 bases from J; bases unmatched to any gene: 28. The CDR3 loop spans 20 amino acids. Per the germline V gene, CDR1 is ENHRY and CDR2 is SYGVKD. CDR3 sequence: CAMAPGTGQNNHSATYEQYF. DNA of the CDR3: TGTGCCATGGCGCCTGGCACGGGACAGAATAACCACTCGGCCACCTACGAGCAGTACTTC.

This clonotype was seen only a few times. This sequence joins TRBV24-1 and TRBJ2-6, with TRBD1 matching 10 bases. Germline CDR1 KGHDR, CDR2 SFDVKD. This CDR3 is built from 15 residues. Trimming took 11 bases from V and 2 from J; bases not matched to a gene: 5. The CDR3 nucleotides are TGTGCCAGCGGACAGGGGGGTACTGGGGCCAACGTCCTGACTTTC. Its translation is CASGQGGTGANVLTF.

The gene calls are TRBV7-9 and TRBJ1-1; maybe TRBD1 (5 bases). V was cut by 7 bases and J by 1 base, with 10 bases left in between. CDR3 length: 13 residues. Germline V gene lookup returns CDR1 SEHNR and CDR2 FQNEAQ (reference sequence). CDR3 loop: CASIYGANTEAFF. CDR3 bases: TGTGCCAGCATCTACGGGGCGAACACTGAAGCTTTCTTT.

This clonotype was counted between two and nine times. The chain couples TRBV12-3 or TRBV12-4 to TRBJ2-2; 7 bases match TRBD1. The CDR3 is made up of 17 amino acids. With V trimmed by 5 bases and J by 1 base, 10 bases remained unmatched. CDR3: CASSLPRQGLNTGELFF. DNA of the CDR3: TGTGCCAGCAGTCTCCCCCGACAGGGATTGAACACCGGGGAGCTGTTTTTT.

The chain has TRBV19 and TRBJ2-1; D is uncertain. In germline, CDR1 is LNHDA, CDR2 SQIVND (reference sequence). The CDR3 runs to 14 residues. The V end was cut by 1 base, the J end by 5 bases, with 9 bases between. The CDR3 here is CASSIVSSHNEQFF. CDR3 sequence (DNA): TGTGCCAGTAGTATAGTTAGCAGCCACAATGAGCAGTTCTTC.

The V call is TRBV20-1, the J call TRBJ2-1; the match to TRBD2 covers 10 bases. Trimming cost V 2 bases and J 2 bases; bases outside gene matches: 3. The CDR3 has 15 residues. CDR1 and CDR2 (germline): DFQATT, SNEGSKA (reference sequence). CDR3 bases: TGCAGTGCTAGAATAAGCGGGAGGGCCTACAATGAGCAGTTCTTC. Translated: CSARISGRAYNEQFF.

This sequence joins TRBV27 and TRBJ2-7, with TRBD2 matching 9 bases. The CDR3 sequence is 13 residues long. The V segment lost 8 bases and the J segment 0 bases; nucleotides outside the gene matches: 2. Germline CDR1 MNHEY, CDR2 SMNVEV (reference sequence). The CDR3, as DNA: TGTGCCAGCGGTAGCGGGAGCTCCTACGAGCAGTACTTC. As protein: CASGSGSSYEQYF.

This clonotype showed up just a few times. The chain joins TRBV5-1 to TRBJ2-3, with a tentative D call TRBD1 (6 bases). The ends were cut back, 0 bases at V and 3 bases at J, with 17 bases in the middle. CDR1 SGHRS and CDR2 YFSETQ come from the germline V gene. CDR3 length: 17 residues. CDR3 in DNA: TGCGCCAGCAGCTTGGGGTCCGCAGGGGCTAGGACAGATACGCAGTATTTT. Translating gives CASSLGSAGARTDTQYF.

V gene TRBV6-2 or TRBV6-3 combines with J gene TRBJ2-5; 10 bases are shared with TRBD2. The germline CDR1 and CDR2 sequences are MNHEY and SVGEGT. The V gene end was trimmed by 7 bases and the J gene end by 2 bases; junction bases not matched to a gene: 7. The CDR3 totals 15 residues. The CDR3 loop reads CASNLAGDIQETQYF. The CDR3 coding sequence is TGTGCCAGCAACCTAGCGGGAGACATACAAGAGACCCAGTACTTC.

This clonotype was seen a handful of times. The chain carries TRBV20-1 and TRBJ2-1, with 7 bases lining up with TRBD2. Trimming took 5 bases from V and 9 from J; bases not matched to a gene: 19. CDR3 length: 16 amino acids. CDR1 is DFQATT, CDR2 SNEGSKA, per germline (reference sequence). CDR3 residues: CSAQATSALTLGEQFF. The CDR3 nucleotides read TGCAGTGCTCAAGCCACTAGCGCCCTCACTCTTGGTGAGCAGTTCTTC.

This chain connects TRBV29-1 to TRBJ2-1, with 7 bases that match TRBD1. Germline V gene data show CDR1 as SQVTM and CDR2 as ANQGSEA. The V segment lost 5 bases and the J segment 10 bases; nucleotides outside the gene matches: 8. This CDR3 region has 12 residues. The CDR3 sequence is CSVLTGAGEQFF. The DNA for the CDR3 is TGCAGCGTTCTTACAGGGGCCGGAGAGCAGTTCTTC.

This clonotype was seen more than once but under ten times. The rearrangement links TRBV5-6 to TRBJ1-2; possible D gene TRBD1, 6 bases. The CDR3 sequence is 13 residues long. Deletions cut 7 bases from V and 8 bases from J, with 18 bases between. Germline V gives CDR1 SGHDT, CDR2 YYEEEE. CDR3 coding DNA: TGTGCCAGCTTGGGGGGCCCACCGTTGGGCTACACCTTC. Translated: CASLGGPPLGYTF.

There are a few counts of this clonotype. The J gene is TRBJ2-5, the V gene TRBV7-9; D gene ambiguous. The CDR3 totals 13 residues. Trimming took 5 bases from V and 5 from J, leaving 12 bases between them. The germline V gene has CDR1 SEHNR and CDR2 FQNEAQ (reference sequence). For the CDR3, the DNA is TGTGCCAGCAGCCCCCCGGGCGCGGAGACCCAGTACTTC. Amino acids: CASSPPGAETQYF.